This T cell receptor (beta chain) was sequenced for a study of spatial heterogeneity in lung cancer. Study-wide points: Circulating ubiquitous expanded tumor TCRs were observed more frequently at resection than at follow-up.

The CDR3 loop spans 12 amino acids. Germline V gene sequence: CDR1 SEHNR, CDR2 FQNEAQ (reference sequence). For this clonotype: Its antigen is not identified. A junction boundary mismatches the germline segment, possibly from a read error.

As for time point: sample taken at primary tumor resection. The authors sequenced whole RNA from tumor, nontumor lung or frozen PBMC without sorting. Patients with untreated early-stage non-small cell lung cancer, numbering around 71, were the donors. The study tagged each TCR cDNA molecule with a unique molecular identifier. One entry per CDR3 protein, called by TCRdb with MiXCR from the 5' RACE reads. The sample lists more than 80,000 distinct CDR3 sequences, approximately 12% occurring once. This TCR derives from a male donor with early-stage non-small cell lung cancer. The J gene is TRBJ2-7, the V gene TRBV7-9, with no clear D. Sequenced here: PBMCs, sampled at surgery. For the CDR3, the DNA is TGTGCCAGCAGCCTGGAGACTTGGCCCGAGCACTTC. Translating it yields CASSLETWPEHF.